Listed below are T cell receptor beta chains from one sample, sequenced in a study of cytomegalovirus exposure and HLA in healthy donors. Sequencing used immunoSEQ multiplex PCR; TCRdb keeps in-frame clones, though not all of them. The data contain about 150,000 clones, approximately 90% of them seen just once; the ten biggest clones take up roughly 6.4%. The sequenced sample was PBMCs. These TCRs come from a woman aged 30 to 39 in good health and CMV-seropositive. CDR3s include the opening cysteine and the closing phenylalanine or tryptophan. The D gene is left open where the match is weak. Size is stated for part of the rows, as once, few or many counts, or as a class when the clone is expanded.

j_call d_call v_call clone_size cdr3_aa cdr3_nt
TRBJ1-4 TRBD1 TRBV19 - CASSIWTGDEKLFF TGTGCCAGTAGTATATGGACAGGGGACGAAAAACTGTTTTTT
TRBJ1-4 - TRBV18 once CASSPLYRATNEKLFF TGTGCCAGCTCACCACTCTATAGAGCAACTAATGAAAAACTGTTTTTT
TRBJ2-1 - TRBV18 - CASSPRRADEQFF TGTGCCAGCTCACCTAGGAGGGCAGATGAGCAGTTCTTC
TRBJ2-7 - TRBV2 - CASNDRLDYEQYF TGTGCCAGCAACGACAGGCTAGACTACGAGCAGTACTTC
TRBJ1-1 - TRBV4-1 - CASRPGHVMNTEAFF TGCGCCAGCCGCCCGGGACACGTCATGAACACTGAAGCTTTCTTT
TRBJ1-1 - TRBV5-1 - CASSQGSEAFF TGCGCCAGCAGCCAGGGCAGTGAAGCTTTCTTT
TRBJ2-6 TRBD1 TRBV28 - CASREHTGGSGANVLTF TGTGCCAGCAGGGAGCACACAGGGGGCTCTGGGGCCAACGTCCTGACTTTC
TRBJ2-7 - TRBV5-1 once CASSFSSPTTGTPPMKQYF TGTGCCAGCAGCTTCTCCTCACCTACTACCGGGACACCGCCTATGAAGCAGTACTTC
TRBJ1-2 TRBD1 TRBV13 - CASSLPRQGALGYTF TGTGCCAGCAGCTTACCCCGGCAGGGGGCGCTTGGCTACACCTTC
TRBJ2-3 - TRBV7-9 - CASSFETDTQYF TGTGCCAGCAGCTTTGAGACAGATACGCAGTATTTT
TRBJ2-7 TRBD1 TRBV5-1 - CASSTSGQEGDEQYF TGCGCCAGCAGCACTTCGGGACAGGAAGGCGACGAGCAGTACTTC
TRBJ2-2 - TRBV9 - CASSGVTHPIGELFF TGTGCCAGCAGCGGAGTAACGCATCCTATCGGGGAGCTGTTTTTT
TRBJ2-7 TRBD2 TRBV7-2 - CASSLGGGYEQYF TGTGCCAGCAGCTTAGGGGGGGGCTACGAGCAGTACTTC
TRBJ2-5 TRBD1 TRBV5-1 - CASSGQGAETQYF TGCGCCAGCAGCGGACAGGGGGCAGAGACCCAGTACTTC
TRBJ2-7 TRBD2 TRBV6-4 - CASPKGGGSYEQYF TGTGCCAGCCCCAAGGGCGGGGGCTCCTACGAGCAGTACTTC
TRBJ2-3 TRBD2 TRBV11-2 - CASTQNGLAGGPDTQYF TGTGCCAGCACCCAAAACGGGCTAGCGGGAGGTCCGGATACGCAGTATTTT
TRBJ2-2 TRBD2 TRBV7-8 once CASTWGGTSGYTGELFF TGTGCCAGCACCTGGGGCGGGACTAGCGGATATACCGGGGAGCTGTTTTTT
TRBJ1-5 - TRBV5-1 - CAERRKNQPQHF TGCGCTGAGCGTCGGAAGAATCAGCCCCAGCATTTT
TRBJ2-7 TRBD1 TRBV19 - CASSINRGEPYEQYF TGTGCCAGTAGTATTAACAGGGGGGAGCCCTACGAGCAGTACTTC
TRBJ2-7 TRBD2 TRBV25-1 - CASSEEAGGLNEQYF TGTGCCAGCAGTGAAGAGGCGGGAGGGCTAAACGAGCAGTACTTC
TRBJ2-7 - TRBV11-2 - CASSLDSQISEQYF TGTGCCAGCAGCTTAGATTCGCAGATCAGCGAGCAGTACTTC
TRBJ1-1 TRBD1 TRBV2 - CASPKGQGSEAFF TGTGCCAGCCCCAAGGGACAGGGGTCTGAAGCTTTCTTT
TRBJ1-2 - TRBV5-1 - CASSIQGYGYTF TGCGCCAGCAGCATACAGGGCTATGGCTACACCTTC
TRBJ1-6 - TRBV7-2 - CASSLAFTDNSPLHF TGTGCCAGCAGCTTAGCGTTTACGGATAATTCACCCCTCCACTTT
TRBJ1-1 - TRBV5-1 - CASSPVTGLPEAFF TGCGCCAGCAGCCCGGTTACAGGTCTCCCTGAAGCTTTCTTT
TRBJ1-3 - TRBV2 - CASRAGDTIYF TGTGCCAGCCGGGCGGGAGACACCATATATTTT
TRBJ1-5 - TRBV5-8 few CASSLGAARRSSQHF TGTGCCAGCAGCTTGGGGGCCGCCCGACGGTCGTCCCAGCATTTT
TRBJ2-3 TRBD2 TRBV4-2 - CASSQPSGGDTSTTDTQYF TGTGCCAGCAGCCAACCTAGCGGGGGGGATACCAGTACGACAGATACGCAGTATTTT
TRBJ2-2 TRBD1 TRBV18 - CASSPGQGGTGELFF TGTGCCAGCTCACCAGGACAGGGGGGAACCGGGGAGCTGTTTTTT
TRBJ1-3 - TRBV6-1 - CASSVVRTSGNTIYF TGTGCCAGCAGTGTCGTCAGAACCTCTGGAAACACCATATATTTT
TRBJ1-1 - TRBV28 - CASSFRGPTEAFF TGTGCCAGCAGTTTCCGAGGGCCCACTGAAGCTTTCTTT
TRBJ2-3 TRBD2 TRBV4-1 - CASSLPLAGALSTDTQYF TGCGCCAGCAGCCTACCGCTAGCGGGAGCCCTGAGCACAGATACGCAGTATTTT
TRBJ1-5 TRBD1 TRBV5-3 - CARSLAGGSGQPYHSNQPQHF TGTGCCAGAAGCTTGGCCGGAGGATCGGGACAGCCTTACCATAGCAATCAGCCCCAGCATTTT
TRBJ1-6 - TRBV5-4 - CASSLERNSPLHF TGTGCCAGCAGCTTGGAGCGTAATTCACCCCTCCACTTT
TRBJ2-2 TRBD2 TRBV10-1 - CASSERASGNTGELFF TGCGCCAGCAGTGAAAGGGCTAGCGGAAACACCGGGGAGCTGTTTTTT
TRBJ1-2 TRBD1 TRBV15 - CATSDGTARLYGYTF TGTGCCACCAGCGACGGGACAGCCCGTCTTTATGGCTACACCTTC
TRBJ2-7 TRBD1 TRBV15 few CATARGTGNEQYF TGTGCCACTGCCCGAGGGACAGGGAACGAGCAGTACTTC
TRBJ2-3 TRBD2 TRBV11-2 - CASRQKTSGRLTDTQYF TGTGCCAGCAGACAGAAGACTAGCGGGAGGCTCACAGATACGCAGTATTTT
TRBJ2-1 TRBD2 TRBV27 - CASRPLTSGGGNEQFF TGTGCCAGCAGGCCCCTGACTAGCGGAGGTGGGAATGAGCAGTTCTTC
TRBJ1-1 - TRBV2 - CASSTLSGTEAFF TGTGCCAGCAGTACTCTGAGCGGGACGGAAGCTTTCTTT